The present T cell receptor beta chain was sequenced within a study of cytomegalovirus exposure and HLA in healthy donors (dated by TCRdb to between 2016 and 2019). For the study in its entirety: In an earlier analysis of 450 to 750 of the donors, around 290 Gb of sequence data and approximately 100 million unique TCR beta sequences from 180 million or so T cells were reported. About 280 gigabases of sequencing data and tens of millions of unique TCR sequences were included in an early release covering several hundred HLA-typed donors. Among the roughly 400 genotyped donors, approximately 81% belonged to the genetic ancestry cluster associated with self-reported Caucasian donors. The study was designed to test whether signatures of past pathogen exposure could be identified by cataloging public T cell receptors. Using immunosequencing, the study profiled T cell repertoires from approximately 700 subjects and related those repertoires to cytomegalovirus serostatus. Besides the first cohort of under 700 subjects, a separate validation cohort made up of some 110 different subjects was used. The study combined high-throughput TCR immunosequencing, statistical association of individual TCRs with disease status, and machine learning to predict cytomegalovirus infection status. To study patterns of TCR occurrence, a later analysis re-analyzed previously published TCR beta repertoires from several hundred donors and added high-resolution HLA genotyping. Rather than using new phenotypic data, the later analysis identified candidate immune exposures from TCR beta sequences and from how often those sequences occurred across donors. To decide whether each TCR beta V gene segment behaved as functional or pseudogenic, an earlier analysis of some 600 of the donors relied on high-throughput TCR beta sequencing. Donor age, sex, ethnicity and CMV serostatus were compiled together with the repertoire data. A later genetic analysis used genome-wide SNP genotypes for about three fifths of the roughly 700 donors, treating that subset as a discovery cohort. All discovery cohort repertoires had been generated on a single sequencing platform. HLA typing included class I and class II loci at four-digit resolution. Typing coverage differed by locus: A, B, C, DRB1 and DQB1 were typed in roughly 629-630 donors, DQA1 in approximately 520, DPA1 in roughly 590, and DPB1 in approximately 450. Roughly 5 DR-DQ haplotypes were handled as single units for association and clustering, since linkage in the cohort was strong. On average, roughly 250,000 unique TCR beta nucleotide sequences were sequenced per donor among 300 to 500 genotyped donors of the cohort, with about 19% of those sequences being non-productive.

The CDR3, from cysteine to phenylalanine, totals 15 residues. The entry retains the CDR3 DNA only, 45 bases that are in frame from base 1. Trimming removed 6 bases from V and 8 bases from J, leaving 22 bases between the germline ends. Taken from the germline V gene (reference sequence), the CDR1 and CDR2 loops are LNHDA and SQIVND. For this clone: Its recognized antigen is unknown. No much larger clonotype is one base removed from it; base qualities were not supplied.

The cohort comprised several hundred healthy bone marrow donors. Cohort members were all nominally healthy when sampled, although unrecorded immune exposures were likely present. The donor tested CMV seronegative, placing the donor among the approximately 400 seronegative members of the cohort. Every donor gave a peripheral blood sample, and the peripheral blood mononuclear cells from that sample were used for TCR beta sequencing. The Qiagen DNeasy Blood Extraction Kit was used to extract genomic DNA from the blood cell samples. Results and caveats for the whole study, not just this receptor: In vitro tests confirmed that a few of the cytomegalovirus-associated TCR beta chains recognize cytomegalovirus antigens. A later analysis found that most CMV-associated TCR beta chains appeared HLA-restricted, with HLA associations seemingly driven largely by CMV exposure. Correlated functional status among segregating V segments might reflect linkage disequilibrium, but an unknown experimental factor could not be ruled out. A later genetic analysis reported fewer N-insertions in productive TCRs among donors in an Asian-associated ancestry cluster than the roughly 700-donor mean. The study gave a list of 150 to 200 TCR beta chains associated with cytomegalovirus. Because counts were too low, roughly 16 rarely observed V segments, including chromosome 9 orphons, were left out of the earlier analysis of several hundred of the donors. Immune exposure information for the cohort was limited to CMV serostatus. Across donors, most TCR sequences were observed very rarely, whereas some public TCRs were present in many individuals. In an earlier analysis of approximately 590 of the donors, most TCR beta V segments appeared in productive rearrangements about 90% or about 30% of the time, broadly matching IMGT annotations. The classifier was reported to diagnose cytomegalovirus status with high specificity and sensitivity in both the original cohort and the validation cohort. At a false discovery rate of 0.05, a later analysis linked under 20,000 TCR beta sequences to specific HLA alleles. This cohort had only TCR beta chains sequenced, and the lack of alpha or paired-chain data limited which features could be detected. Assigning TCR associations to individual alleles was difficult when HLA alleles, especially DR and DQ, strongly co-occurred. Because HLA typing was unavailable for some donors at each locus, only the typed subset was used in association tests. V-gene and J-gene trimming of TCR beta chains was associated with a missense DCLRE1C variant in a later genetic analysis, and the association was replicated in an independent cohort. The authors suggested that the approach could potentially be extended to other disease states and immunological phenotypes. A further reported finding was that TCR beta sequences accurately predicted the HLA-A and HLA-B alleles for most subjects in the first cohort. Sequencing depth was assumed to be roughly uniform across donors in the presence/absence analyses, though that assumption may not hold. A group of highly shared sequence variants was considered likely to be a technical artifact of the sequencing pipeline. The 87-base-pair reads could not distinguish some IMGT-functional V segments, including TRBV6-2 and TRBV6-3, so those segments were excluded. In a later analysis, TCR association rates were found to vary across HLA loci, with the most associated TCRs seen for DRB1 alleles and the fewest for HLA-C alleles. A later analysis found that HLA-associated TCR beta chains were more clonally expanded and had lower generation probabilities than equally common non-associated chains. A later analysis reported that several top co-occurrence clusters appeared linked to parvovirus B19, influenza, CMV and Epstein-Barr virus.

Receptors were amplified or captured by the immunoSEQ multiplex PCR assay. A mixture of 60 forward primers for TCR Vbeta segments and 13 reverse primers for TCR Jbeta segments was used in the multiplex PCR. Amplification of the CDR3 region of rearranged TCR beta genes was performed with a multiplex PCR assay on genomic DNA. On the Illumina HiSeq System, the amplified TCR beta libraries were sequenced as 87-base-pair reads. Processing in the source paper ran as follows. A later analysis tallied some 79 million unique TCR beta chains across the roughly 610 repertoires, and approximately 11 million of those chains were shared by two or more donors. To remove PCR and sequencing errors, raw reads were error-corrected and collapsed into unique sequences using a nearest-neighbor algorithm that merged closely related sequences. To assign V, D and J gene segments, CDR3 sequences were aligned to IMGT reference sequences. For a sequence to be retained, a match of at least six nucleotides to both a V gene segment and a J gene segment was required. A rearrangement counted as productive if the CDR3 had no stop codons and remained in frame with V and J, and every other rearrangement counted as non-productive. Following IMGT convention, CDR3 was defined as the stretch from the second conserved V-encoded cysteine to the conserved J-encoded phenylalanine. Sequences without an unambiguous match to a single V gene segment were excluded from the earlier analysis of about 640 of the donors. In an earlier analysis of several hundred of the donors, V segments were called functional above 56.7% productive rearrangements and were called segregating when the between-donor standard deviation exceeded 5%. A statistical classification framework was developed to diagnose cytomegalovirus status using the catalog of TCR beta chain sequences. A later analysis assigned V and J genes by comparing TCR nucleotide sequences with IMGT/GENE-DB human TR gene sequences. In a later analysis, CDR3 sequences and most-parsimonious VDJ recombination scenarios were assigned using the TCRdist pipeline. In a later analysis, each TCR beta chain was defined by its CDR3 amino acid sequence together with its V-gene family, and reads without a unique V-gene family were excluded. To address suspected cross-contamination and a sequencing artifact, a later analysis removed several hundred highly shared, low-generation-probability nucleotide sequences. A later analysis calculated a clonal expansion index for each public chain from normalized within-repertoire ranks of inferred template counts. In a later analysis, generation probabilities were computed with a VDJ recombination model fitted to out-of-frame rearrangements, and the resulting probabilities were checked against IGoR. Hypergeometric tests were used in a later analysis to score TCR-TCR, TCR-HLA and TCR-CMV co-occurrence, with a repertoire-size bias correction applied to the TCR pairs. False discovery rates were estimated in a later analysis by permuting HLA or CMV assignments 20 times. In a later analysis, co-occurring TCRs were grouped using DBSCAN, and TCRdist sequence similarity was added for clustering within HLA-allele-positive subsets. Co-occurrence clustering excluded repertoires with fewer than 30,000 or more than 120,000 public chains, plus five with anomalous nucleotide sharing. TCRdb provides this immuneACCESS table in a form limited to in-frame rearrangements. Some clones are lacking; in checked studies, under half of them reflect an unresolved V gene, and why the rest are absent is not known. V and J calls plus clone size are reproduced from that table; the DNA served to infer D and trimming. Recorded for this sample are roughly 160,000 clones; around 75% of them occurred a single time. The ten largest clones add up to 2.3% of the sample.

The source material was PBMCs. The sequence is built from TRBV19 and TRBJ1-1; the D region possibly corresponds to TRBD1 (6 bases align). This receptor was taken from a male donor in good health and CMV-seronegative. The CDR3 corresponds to CASRPTAGTRGEAFF. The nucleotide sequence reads TGTGCCAGTAGACCCACCGCCGGGACACGGGGCGAAGCTTTCTTT.